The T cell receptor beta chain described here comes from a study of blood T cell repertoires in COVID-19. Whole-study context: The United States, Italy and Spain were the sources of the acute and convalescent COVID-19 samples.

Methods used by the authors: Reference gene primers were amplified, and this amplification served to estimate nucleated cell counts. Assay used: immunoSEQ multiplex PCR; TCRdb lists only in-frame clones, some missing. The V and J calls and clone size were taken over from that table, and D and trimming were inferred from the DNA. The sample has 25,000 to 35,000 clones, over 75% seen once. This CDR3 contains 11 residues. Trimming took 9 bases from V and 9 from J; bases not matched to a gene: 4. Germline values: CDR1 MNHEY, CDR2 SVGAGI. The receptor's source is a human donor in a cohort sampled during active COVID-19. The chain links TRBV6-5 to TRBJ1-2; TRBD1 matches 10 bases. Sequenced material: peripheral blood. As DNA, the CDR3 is TGTGCCAGTGTGGACAGGGGGAGCTACACCTTC. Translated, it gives CASVDRGSYTF.